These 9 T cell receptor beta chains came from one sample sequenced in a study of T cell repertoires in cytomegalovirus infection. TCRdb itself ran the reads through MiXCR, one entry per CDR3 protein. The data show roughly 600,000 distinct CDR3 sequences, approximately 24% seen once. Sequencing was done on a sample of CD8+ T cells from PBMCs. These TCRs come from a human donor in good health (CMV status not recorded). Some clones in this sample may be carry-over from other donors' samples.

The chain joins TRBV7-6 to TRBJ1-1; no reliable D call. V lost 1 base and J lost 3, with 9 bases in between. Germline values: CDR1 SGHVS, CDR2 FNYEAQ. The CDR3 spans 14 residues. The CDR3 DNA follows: TGTGCCAGCAGCTTAGGCCAAGAGGACACTGAAGCTTTCTTT. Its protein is CASSLGQEDTEAFF.

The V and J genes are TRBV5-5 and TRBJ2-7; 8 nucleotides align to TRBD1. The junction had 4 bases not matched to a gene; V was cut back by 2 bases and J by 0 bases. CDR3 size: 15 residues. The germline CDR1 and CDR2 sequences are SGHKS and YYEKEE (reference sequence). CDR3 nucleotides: TGTGCCAGCAGCTTTGACAGGGGCAGCTCCTACGAGCAGTACTTC. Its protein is CASSFDRGSSYEQYF.

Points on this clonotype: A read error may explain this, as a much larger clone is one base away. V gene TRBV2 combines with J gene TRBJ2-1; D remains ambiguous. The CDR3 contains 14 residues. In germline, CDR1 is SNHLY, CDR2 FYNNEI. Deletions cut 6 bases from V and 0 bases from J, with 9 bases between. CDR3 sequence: CASSGWGSYNEQFF. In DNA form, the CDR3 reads TGTGCCAGCAGCGGGTGGGGCTCCTACAATGAGCAGTTCTTC. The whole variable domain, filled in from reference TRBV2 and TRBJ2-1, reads EPEVTQTPSHQVTQMGQEVILRCVPISNHLYFYWYRQILGQKVEFLVSFYNNEISEKSEIFDDQFSVERPDGSNFTLKIRSTKLEDSAMYFCASSGWGSYNEQFFGPGTRLTVL.

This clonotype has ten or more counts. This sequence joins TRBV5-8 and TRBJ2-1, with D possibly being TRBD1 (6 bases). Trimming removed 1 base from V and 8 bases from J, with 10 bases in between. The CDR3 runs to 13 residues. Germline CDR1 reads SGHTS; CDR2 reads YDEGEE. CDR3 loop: CASSLLQGYEQFF. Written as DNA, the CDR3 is TGTGCCAGCAGCTTGCTTCAGGGGTATGAGCAGTTCTTC.

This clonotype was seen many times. The chain's CDR3 is CASSSISTVGTSGQAQYF. CDR3 bases: TGTGCCAGCAGTTCCATAAGCACCGTCGGGACTAGCGGACAAGCGCAGTATTTT. The rearrangement uses TRBV12-3 or TRBV12-4 and TRBJ2-3; 11 bases line up with TRBD2. J lost 10 bases, V lost 4 bases, and 19 bases had no gene match. The CDR3 consists of 18 residues.

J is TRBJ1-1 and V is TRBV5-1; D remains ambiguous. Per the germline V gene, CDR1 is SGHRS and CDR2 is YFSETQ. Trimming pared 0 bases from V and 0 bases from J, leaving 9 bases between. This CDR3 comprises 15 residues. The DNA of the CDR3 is TGCGCCAGCAGCTTGGATAGGACGGTGAACACTGAAGCTTTCTTT. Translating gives CASSLDRTVNTEAFF. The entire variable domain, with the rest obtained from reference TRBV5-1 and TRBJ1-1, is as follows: KAGVTQTPRYLIKTRGQQVTLSCSPISGHRSVSWYQQTPGQGLQFLFEYFSETQRNKGNFPGRFSGRQFSNSRSEMNVSTLELGDSALYLCASSLDRTVNTEAFFGQGTRLTVV.

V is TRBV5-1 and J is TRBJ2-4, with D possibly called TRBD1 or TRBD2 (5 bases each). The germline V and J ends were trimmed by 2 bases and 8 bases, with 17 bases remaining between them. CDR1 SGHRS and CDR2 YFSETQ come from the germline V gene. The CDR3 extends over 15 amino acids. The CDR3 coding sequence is TGCGCCAGCAGCTTCGGGACGGTCATCTGGGACATTCAGTACTTC. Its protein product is CASSFGTVIWDIQYF.

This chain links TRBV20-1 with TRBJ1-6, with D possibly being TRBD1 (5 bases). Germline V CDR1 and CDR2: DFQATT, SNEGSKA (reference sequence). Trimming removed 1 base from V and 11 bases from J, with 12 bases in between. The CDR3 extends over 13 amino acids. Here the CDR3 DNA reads TGCAGTGCTAGAGGGGGGAGGGGTCCACCCCTCCACTTT. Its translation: CSARGGRGPPLHF.

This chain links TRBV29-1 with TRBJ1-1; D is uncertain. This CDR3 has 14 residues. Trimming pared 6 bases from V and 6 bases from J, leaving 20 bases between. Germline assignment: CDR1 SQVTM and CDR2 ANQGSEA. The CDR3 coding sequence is TGCAGCGTCTTCGATAAGGAGGGCGGGCCTGAAGCTTTCTTT. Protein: CSVFDKEGGPEAFF.